The T cell receptor beta chain described here comes from a study of blood T cells in healthy people across ages. Losses at the gene ends were 5 bases for V and 4 bases for J; bases not matched to a gene: 12. The CDR3 is 19 residues long. Looked up from germline, CDR1 is SGHTA and CDR2 is FQGNSA. A remark on this clonotype: The antigen is unknown.

Study-level results: Naive CD4+ cells and diversity were both higher in long-lived donors than in aged donors. Because sorting was not performed, PBMCs prevented conclusive naive versus antigen-experienced comparison.

Healthy Caucasian individuals from Russia aged about 6 to 100 were enrolled as donors. For the second PCR, which ran for 7 to 11 cycles, a sample-barcoded 5' primer and a J-beta primer mix were used. Unique molecular identifiers of 12 random nucleotides labeled each cDNA. TCRdb re-called the 5' RACE reads through MiXCR, storing one row per CDR3 protein. The sample shows 1.5 million to 2 million distinct CDR3 sequences, roughly 30% of them seen only once. The receptor was isolated from a woman in her 30s in good health. Sequencing used blood. The chain employs TRBV7-2 and TRBJ2-6, with 12 bases lining up with TRBD2. CDR3 sequence reads: CASSPTSGGPKTGANVLTF. The CDR3 DNA follows: TGTGCCAGCAGCCCCACTAGCGGGGGGCCCAAGACCGGGGCCAACGTCCTGACTTTC.